The 13 T cell receptor beta chains given below trace back to one sample, sequenced in a study of breast tumors, draining lymph nodes, adjacent tissues. Axillary draining lymph nodes of breast cancer patients supplied the node samples. TCRdb itself ran the multiplex PCR reads through MiXCR, one entry per CDR3 protein. The data hold about 180,000 distinct CDR3 sequences, with roughly 30% observed a single time. Sequenced material: axillary lymph node tissue. The receptors originated from a female donor with breast cancer. Some clones in this sample may be carry-over from other donors' samples.

The chain links TRBV29-1 to TRBJ2-7; maybe TRBD1 (5 bases). V lost 6 bases and J lost 2, with 14 bases in between. The CDR3 covers 13 residues. Germline V CDR1 and CDR2: SQVTM, ANQGSEA. The CDR3 loop reads CSVVRTSTYEQYF. The CDR3 nucleotides read TGCAGCGTCGTCCGGACAAGCACCTACGAGCAGTACTTC.

This clonotype has a count of ten or more. The rearrangement uses TRBV4-1 and TRBJ2-2; D remains ambiguous. This CDR3 contains 11 residues. CDR1 and CDR2 (germline): MGHRA, YSYEKL. Deletions cut 3 bases from V and 7 bases from J, with 3 bases between. The CDR3 nucleotides are TGCGCCAGCAGCCATATCGGGGAGCTGTTTTTT. Protein: CASSHIGELFF.

This clonotype was picked up a small number of times. The junction does not match germline at one end; this may be a read error. This rearrangement joins TRBV20-1 to TRBJ2-3, with a possible D match to TRBD2 (5 bases). CDR3 length: 13 residues. Germline CDR1 reads DFQATT; CDR2 reads SNEGSKA (reference sequence). CDR3 sequence reads: CSAGDEEGDTQYF. As DNA, the CDR3 is TGCAGTGCTGGAGATGAAGAGGGAGATACGCAGTATTTT.

With respect to this clonotype: Mismatch with germline at one junction end may stem from a read error. The chain joins TRBV9 to TRBJ2-7, with a tentative D call TRBD1 (7 bases). Germline loops: CDR1 SGDLS, CDR2 YYNGEE. The CDR3 extends over 14 amino acids. For the CDR3, the DNA is TGTGCCGGCAGCTCAGACGGGCAGGGGGAGGAGCAGTCCTTC. Its translation: CAGSSDGQGEEQSF.

To note about this clonotype: The CDR3 does not end in the conserved phenylalanine or tryptophan, so this is likely a read error. This rearrangement joins TRBV2 to TRBJ1-6; 7 positions agree with TRBD1. The germline gives CDR1 SNHLY, CDR2 FYNNEI. CDR3 size: 12 residues. V was clipped by 11 bases and J by 8 bases; unmatched bases: 6. Here the CDR3 DNA reads TGTGCCGGACGGCAGGGGGATTCACCCCTCCACGTT. It specifies CAGRQGDSPLHV.

The chain carries TRBV12-5 and TRBJ2-1; D gene unclear. V was clipped by 3 bases and J by 10 bases, with 13 bases between them. The CDR3 runs 13 residues. The germline V gene has CDR1 LGHNT and CDR2 FRNRAP. The CDR3 DNA is TGTGCTAGTGGTTTCCCCGCGCTCGACGAGCAGTTCTTC. This translates into CASGFPALDEQFF.

This clonotype appeared a few times. This chain connects TRBV27 to TRBJ2-7, with 8 bases fitting TRBD2. Germline V CDR1 and CDR2: MNHEY, SMNVEV (reference sequence). The CDR3 runs 16 residues. Losses at the gene ends were 8 bases for V and 2 bases for J; bases not matched to a gene: 14. In DNA, the CDR3 is TGTGCCAGCTCGCCCACACCCGGGAGGGCGACCTACGAGCAGTACTTC. Its translation: CASSPTPGRATYEQYF.

This clonotype was found many times. The junction departs from germline at one end; a sequencing error may be responsible. V and J are TRBV7-7 and TRBJ2-3; TRBD1 is a possible D gene (6 bases). CDR3 length: 13 amino acids. Germline V gives CDR1 SSHAT, CDR2 FNYEAQ (reference sequence). CDR3 DNA: TGTGCTAGCAGCGCGGCAGGGGACGATACGCAGTATTTT. Protein: CASSAAGDDTQYF.

The chain combines TRBV10-2 with TRBJ1-2; D is unclear. CDR3 length: 14 residues. Trimming pared 4 bases from V and 2 bases from J, leaving 11 bases between. Germline V gene lookup returns CDR1 WSHSY and CDR2 SAAADI. CDR3 DNA: TGCGCCAGCAGTGCGGACGGGATGAACTATGGCTACACCTTC. Amino acids: CASSADGMNYGYTF.

The CDR3 DNA is TGTGCCAGCAGCTCGTTCGGTGGTGAGCAGTTCTTC. Its protein is CASSSFGGEQFF. The chain employs TRBV11-3 and TRBJ2-1; D unclear. V shed 4 bases and J shed 9 bases, with 10 bases lying between them. This CDR3 spans 12 amino acids. Germline V gene data show CDR1 as SGHNT and CDR2 as YENEEA.

Comment on this clonotype: A much more abundant neighbour one base away suggests this may be a read error. The chain carries TRBV6-2 or TRBV6-3 and TRBJ2-7; weak D call: TRBD2 (6 bases). In germline, CDR1 is MNHEY, CDR2 SVGEGT. The CDR3 is 14 amino acids. The CDR3 nucleotides are TGTGCCAGCAGTCACTCTTCGGGGGTTGTCGAGCAGTACTTC. As protein: CASSHSSGVVEQYF.

Points on this clonotype: A read error may produce the germline difference seen at one junction end. The chain has TRBV20-1 and TRBJ1-3; TRBD1 might be the D (6 bases). Looked up from germline, CDR1 is DFQATT and CDR2 is SNEGSKA (reference sequence). This CDR3 region has 12 residues. The CDR3 spells CNARVGGDTTYF. In DNA, the CDR3 is TGCAATGCTAGAGTGGGAGGGGACACCACATATTTT.

This clonotype showed up many times. The V call is TRBV7-6, the J call TRBJ2-1; 10 nucleotides align to TRBD1. Germline assignment: CDR1 SGHVS and CDR2 FNYEAQ. V lost 4 bases, J lost 5 bases, and 14 bases stayed unmatched. CDR3 size: 18 residues. CDR3 residues: CASSWDRGIPTPNNEQFF. The CDR3, as DNA: TGTGCCAGCAGCTGGGACAGGGGAATACCAACACCTAACAATGAGCAGTTCTTC.